This entry lists 26 T cell receptor beta chains sequenced from one sample in a study of shared clonotypes between healthy human individuals. Some clones are missing from TCRdb's copy, which holds only in-frame ones; the method was immunoSEQ multiplex PCR. The sample lists approximately 100,000 clones; less than 80% were seen once. Specimen: memory CD8+ T cells sorted from blood. Subset reported: CD45RO+ cells pooled with CCR7-negative TemRA cells. The receptor source for this set is a woman aged 30 to 39 in good health.

This clone was counted only a few times. This sequence joins TRBV28 and TRBJ2-5, with TRBD2 matching over 8 bases. CDR1 MDHEN and CDR2 SYDVKM come from the germline V gene. This CDR3 is 16 amino acids long. With V trimmed by 5 bases and J by 4 bases, 12 bases remained unmatched. The CDR3 region has the DNA TGTGCCAGCAGTCCCCGGGGCGCGGGAGGAAGAGAGACCCAGTACTTC. Its protein product is CASSPRGAGGRETQYF. Together with reference TRBV28 and TRBJ2-5, the CDR3 gives the full variable domain: DVKVTQSSRYLVKRTGEKVFLECVQDMDHENMFWYRQDPGLGLRLIYFSYDVKMKEKGDIPEGYSVSREKKERFSLILESASTNQTSMYLCASSPRGAGGRETQYFGPGTRLLVL.

J is TRBJ2-3 and V is TRBV19; 8 nucleotides line up with TRBD2. V gave up 3 bases and J gave up 6 bases; unmatched junction bases: 5. Germline loops: CDR1 LNHDA, CDR2 SQIVND (reference sequence). CDR3 size: 14 residues. CDR3 in DNA: TGTGCCAGTAGTATCGGGGGGGAAGCGGATACGCAGTATTTT. This codes for CASSIGGEADTQYF.

The CDR3 sequence is CASSGSGVYEQYF. CDR3 DNA sequence: TGTGCCAGCAGCGGTAGCGGAGTCTACGAGCAGTACTTC. This chain uses TRBV27 with TRBJ2-7; tentative D call: TRBD2 (6 bases). This CDR3 spans 13 amino acids. The V end was cut by 6 bases, the J end by 3 bases, with 12 bases between. The germline CDR1 and CDR2 sequences are MNHEY and SMNVEV (reference sequence).

The CDR3: CAISESLGIAYEQYF. The CDR3 DNA sequence: TGTGCCATCAGTGAGTCCCTAGGAATTGCCTACGAGCAGTACTTC. The V and J genes are TRBV10-3 and TRBJ2-7; D is unresolved. V dropped 0 bases and J dropped 2 bases, with 11 bases sitting between them. There are 15 residues in the CDR3. Germline-derived CDR1 and CDR2 are ENHRY and SYGVKD.

The chain joins TRBV15 to TRBJ2-1; D tentatively fits TRBD1 or TRBD2 (7 bases each). Germline CDR1 LNHNV, CDR2 YYDKDF (reference sequence). V lost 2 bases and J lost 6, with 17 bases in between. CDR3 length: 16 amino acids. CDR3 loop: CATSRSNTGEGNEQFF. DNA of the CDR3: TGTGCCACCAGCAGATCAAATACAGGGGAGGGCAATGAGCAGTTCTTC.

In this sample, this clone turned up once. This chain links TRBV30 with TRBJ1-4; D is unclear. The CDR3 runs 13 residues. Trimming left V 3 bases short and J 0 bases short, with 5 bases between. Germline V lookup: CDR1 GTSNPN, CDR2 SVGIG (reference sequence). The CDR3 loop is CAWSAATNEKLFF. DNA of the CDR3: TGTGCCTGGAGCGCTGCAACTAATGAAAAACTGTTTTTT. The whole variable domain, filled in from reference TRBV30 and TRBJ1-4, reads SQTIHQWPATLVQPVGSPLSLECTVEGTSNPNLYWYRQAAGRGLQLLFYSVGIGQISSEVPQNLSASRPQDRQFILSSKKLLLSDSGFYLCAWSAATNEKLFFGSGTQLSVL.

V usage is TRBV19 and J usage is TRBJ1-2; D remains ambiguous. The CDR3 loop spans 13 amino acids. Germline CDR1 reads LNHDA; CDR2 reads SQIVND (reference sequence). V dropped 7 bases and J dropped 3 bases, with 12 bases sitting between them. CDR3 loop: CASIDPSHYGYTF. CDR3 coding DNA: TGTGCCAGTATTGATCCCAGTCACTATGGCTACACCTTC. Full variable domain (remainder filled in from reference TRBV19 and TRBJ1-2): DGGITQSPKYLFRKEGQNVTLSCEQNLNHDAMYWYRQDPGQGLRLIYYSQIVNDFQKGDIAEGYSVSREKKESFPLTVTSAQKNPTAFYLCASIDPSHYGYTFGSGTRLTVV.

This sequence joins TRBV28 and TRBJ2-1; D remains unclear. The germline V gene encodes CDR1 MDHEN and CDR2 SYDVKM. Trimming stripped 7 bases from V and 2 bases from J, with 18 bases between. The CDR3 has 16 residues. The chain's CDR3 is CASTPSLVLPYNEQFF. The CDR3 DNA reads as TGTGCCAGCACCCCCTCCCTAGTACTTCCCTACAATGAGCAGTTCTTC.

This chain connects TRBV19 to TRBJ2-1, with TRBD1 matching over 9 bases. The CDR3 is 14 amino acids. The V gene end was trimmed by 5 bases and the J gene end by 9 bases; junction bases not matched to a gene: 8. Germline V CDR1 and CDR2: LNHDA, SQIVND (reference sequence). This CDR3 is CASSPGTGLGEQFF. The CDR3 DNA reads as TGTGCCAGTAGTCCAGGGACAGGGCTAGGTGAGCAGTTCTTC.

This clone was seen repeatedly, ten times or more. CDR3 region: CASSAGTSHNEQFF. The CDR3 DNA reads as TGTGCCAGCAGTGCCGGGACTAGCCACAATGAGCAGTTCTTC. The genes are TRBV6-4 and TRBJ2-1, with 9 bases aligning to TRBD2. Germline CDR1 and CDR2: MRHNA and SNTAGT. CDR3 length: 14 residues. With 4 bases clipped from V and 5 bases from J, the junction kept 3 bases outside the gene matches.

The CDR3, as DNA: TGTGCCAGCAGTTTACGGCAGGGGATAATGAACACTGAAGCTTTCTTT. This gives the protein CASSLRQGIMNTEAFF. J is TRBJ1-1 and V is TRBV28; a weak D match, TRBD1 (6 bases). V lost 2 bases to trimming and J lost 0 bases, with 13 bases between them. CDR1 is MDHEN and CDR2 is SYDVKM in the germline V gene. The length of the CDR3 is 16 residues.

In this sample, this clone turned up many times. V usage is TRBV28 and J usage is TRBJ2-3, with TRBD2 matching over 8 bases. The junction had 7 bases not matched to a gene; V was cut back by 5 bases and J by 0 bases. The CDR3 runs 16 residues. Per germline, CDR1 MDHEN and CDR2 SYDVKM. Here the CDR3 reads CASSQILAVSTDTQYF. For the CDR3, the DNA is TGTGCCAGCAGTCAGATACTAGCGGTTAGCACAGATACGCAGTATTTT.

The chain has TRBV11-2 and TRBJ2-5; maybe TRBD2 (7 bases). Trimming removed 5 bases from V and 4 bases from J, with 11 bases in between. There are 13 residues in the CDR3. Germline V CDR1 and CDR2: SGHAT, FQNNGV. CDR3 DNA sequence: TGTGCCAGCAGCCGAGGGGGGGGAGAGACCCAGTACTTC. Translated, it gives CASSRGGGETQYF.

This clone occurred a few times. The chain employs TRBV5-1 and TRBJ2-7; 11 nucleotides align to TRBD2. The germline CDR1 and CDR2 sequences are SGHRS and YFSETQ. The CDR3 covers 15 residues. The ends lost 3 bases at V and 9 bases at J; junction bases unmatched: 11. Here the CDR3 DNA reads TGCGCCAGCAGCTCGGGACTAGCGGCGAAGGGGGGGCAGTACTTC. Protein product: CASSSGLAAKGGQYF.

This clone came up many times. This chain links TRBV6-5 with TRBJ1-5; unclear D gene. The ends were cut back, 2 bases at V and 6 bases at J, with 11 bases in the middle. Germline V gene sequence: CDR1 MNHEY, CDR2 SVGAGI. This CDR3 spans 14 amino acids. CDR3 sequence reads: CASSYGEEGQPQHF. The CDR3 DNA follows: TGTGCCAGCAGTTACGGGGAGGAGGGTCAGCCCCAGCATTTT.

The chain recombines TRBV5-1 with TRBJ1-1, with a possible D match to TRBD1 (6 bases). Germline values: CDR1 SGHRS, CDR2 YFSETQ. Trimming left V 6 bases short and J 9 bases short, with 12 bases between. CDR3 size: 11 residues. CDR3 coding DNA: TGCGCCAGCACTGAGGGGGGACAAGCTTTCTTT. Its protein is CASTEGGQAFF.

V and J are TRBV2 and TRBJ2-7; 10 nucleotides match TRBD2. J gave up 3 bases and V 10 bases, and 6 bases lay outside the gene matches. The germline CDR1 and CDR2 sequences are SNHLY and FYNNEI. The CDR3 is 13 residues long. The CDR3 DNA reads TGTGCCACCCACCAGCGGGAGGGCTACGAGCAGTACTTC. This sequence encodes CATHQREGYEQYF. Looking up the rest from reference TRBV2 and TRBJ2-7 gives the full variable domain: EPEVTQTPSHQVTQMGQEVILRCVPISNHLYFYWYRQILGQKVEFLVSFYNNEISEKSEIFDDQFSVERPDGSNFTLKIRSTKLEDSAMYFCATHQREGYEQYFGPGTRLTVT.

This clone was seen ten or more times. The rearrangement links TRBV6-4 to TRBJ2-5, with 9 positions matching TRBD1. Trimming cost V 5 bases and J 5 bases; bases outside gene matches: 6. The CDR3 loop spans 14 amino acids. Germline V gene data show CDR1 as MRHNA and CDR2 as SNTAGT. The CDR3 bases are TGTGCCAGCAGTCCGGGACAGGGCTCGGAGACCCAGTACTTC. Encoded protein: CASSPGQGSETQYF.

This chain connects TRBV5-6 to TRBJ2-7; TRBD2 might be the D (6 bases). Trimming took off 5 bases at V and 4 bases at J, with 19 bases between the two ends. This CDR3 region has 15 residues. Germline assignment: CDR1 SGHDT and CDR2 YYEEEE. The CDR3 region is CASSSLAGSRYEQYF. The CDR3 nucleotides are TGTGCCAGCAGTTCACTAGCCGGGAGTAGGTACGAGCAGTACTTC.

CDR3 loop: CASSLSPVTGELFF. CDR3 DNA sequence: TGTGCCAGTAGTCTCTCGCCGGTCACCGGGGAGCTGTTTTTT. This chain joins TRBV19 and TRBJ2-2; no clear D gene. Per germline, CDR1 LNHDA and CDR2 SQIVND (reference sequence). This CDR3 spans 14 amino acids. Trimming stripped 5 bases from V and 4 bases from J, with 11 bases between. The full variable domain, completed using reference TRBV19 and TRBJ2-2, is DGGITQSPKYLFRKEGQNVTLSCEQNLNHDAMYWYRQDPGQGLRLIYYSQIVNDFQKGDIAEGYSVSREKKESFPLTVTSAQKNPTAFYLCASSLSPVTGELFFGEGSRLTVL.

This sequence joins TRBV5-4 and TRBJ2-6, with D possibly called TRBD1 or TRBD2 (5 bases each). CDR3 length: 17 amino acids. V was shortened by 4 bases and J by 4 bases, with 18 bases between the two germline ends. Germline V gene data show CDR1 as SGHNT and CDR2 as YYREEE (reference sequence). CDR3 sequence (DNA): TGTGCCAGCAGCCCCGGGACCCCGAGACCCGGGGCCAACGTCCTGACTTTC. This sequence encodes CASSPGTPRPGANVLTF.

The chain combines TRBV7-2 with TRBJ1-1, with D possibly matching TRBD1 (5 bases). The CDR3 extends over 13 amino acids. Germline CDR1 and CDR2: SGHTA and FQGNSA. V lost 5 bases, J lost 8 bases, and 15 bases lay in between. CDR3 coding DNA: TGTGCCAGCAGCCGGACACCTCGAGGGGAAGCTTTCTTT. This codes for CASSRTPRGEAFF. Supplemented by reference TRBV7-2 and TRBJ1-1, the full variable domain reads GAGVSQSPSNKVTEKGKDVELRCDPISGHTALYWYRQSLGQGLEFLIYFQGNSAPDKSGLPSDRFSAERTGGSVSTLTIQRTQQEDSAVYLCASSRTPRGEAFFGQGTRLTVV.

The V gene is TRBV7-1, the J gene TRBJ2-5; D is perhaps TRBD2 (6 bases). TRBV7-1 is an open reading frame whose function is uncertain. The CDR3 consists of 12 residues. The germline V and J ends were trimmed by 5 bases and 9 bases, with 13 bases remaining between them. CDR3 sequence: CASSTPGEAQYF. CDR3 nucleotides: TGTGCCAGCAGCACCCCGGGGGAGGCCCAGTACTTC.

This clone occurred once. The V gene is TRBV27, the J gene TRBJ1-1; no reliable D call. The CDR3 has 12 amino acids. Germline V gene lookup returns CDR1 MNHEY and CDR2 SMNVEV (reference sequence). V was pared by 3 bases and J by 5 bases, with 7 bases between. CDR3 nucleotides: TGTGCCAGCAGTTTTCGGGGAACTGAAGCTTTCTTT. Translation gives CASSFRGTEAFF.

J is TRBJ2-2 and V is TRBV9; no firm D call. Trimming shortened V by 0 bases and J by 9 bases, and 18 bases separated the two germline ends. There are 16 residues in the CDR3. CDR1 is SGDLS and CDR2 is YYNGEE in the germline V gene. The CDR3 nucleotides read TGTGCCAGCAGCGTAGCCCCCGGCAGACTTCTCCGGGAGCTGTTTTTT. Its translation is CASSVAPGRLLRELFF. The full variable domain, in which reference TRBV9 and TRBJ2-2 provide the parts outside the CDR3, is DSGVTQTPKHLITATGQRVTLRCSPRSGDLSVYWYQQSLDQGLQFLIQYYNGEERAKGNILERFSAQQFPDLHSELNLSSLELGDSALYFCASSVAPGRLLRELFFGEGSRLTVL.

This clone was detected only a few times. CDR3 region: CASSHKTGTGGGEKLFF. CDR3 in DNA: TGCGCCAGCAGCCACAAGACCGGGACAGGGGGCGGTGAAAAACTGTTTTTT. The J gene is TRBJ1-4, the V gene TRBV4-1; 12 bases fit TRBD1. The germline CDR1 and CDR2 sequences are MGHRA and YSYEKL. With V trimmed by 3 bases and J by 7 bases, 9 bases remained unmatched. The CDR3 covers 17 residues.